This T cell receptor (beta chain) was sequenced during a study of blood T cell repertoires in COVID-19. Study overall: Samples representing acute and convalescent COVID-19 were sourced from the United States, Italy and Spain. In each case, the material was cDNA or gDNA derived from T cells, B-cell-depleted T cells, or PBMCs.

As processed by the authors: The authors estimated nucleated cell counts from reference gene primer amplification. Assay: immunoSEQ multiplex PCR; the TCRdb copy retains only in-frame clones and omits some. The D gene and trimming were derived from the DNA, and the V and J assignments and clone size from that table. The data hold about 240,000 clones, with around 80% observed a single time. CDR1 SGHAT and CDR2 FQNNGV come from the germline V gene. The ends lost 5 bases at V and 3 bases at J; junction bases unmatched: 4. The CDR3 totals 14 residues. The rearrangement joins TRBV11-2 to TRBJ1-3, with 7 bases that match TRBD1. The specimen was peripheral blood. The source is a human donor in a cohort sampled during active COVID-19. CDR3: CASSPDRVGNTIYF. DNA of the CDR3: TGTGCCAGCAGCCCAGACAGGGTTGGAAACACCATATATTTT.